Sequencing of this T cell receptor (beta chain) was carried out in a study of shared clonotypes between healthy human individuals. Study-wide results and caveats: Sampling used blood alone; tissue repertoires probably differ.

The table came from immunoSEQ multiplex PCR; TCRdb's copy has only in-frame clones and leaves some out. The sample includes approximately 500,000 clones, around 85% of them seen just once. Comments on this clone: Its antigen is unidentified.

With 5 bases removed from V and 4 bases from J, the gap between germline ends came to 14 bases. The CDR3 spans 15 residues. CDR1 SEHNR and CDR2 FQNEAQ come from the germline V gene (reference sequence). Everyone who donated was a Caucasian adult who lived in Nashville, Tennessee. The receptor's source is a woman between 40 and 50 years old in good health. Some clones in this sample may be carry-over from other donors' samples. This chain links TRBV7-9 with TRBJ1-4; D gene uncertain. Sequenced input: PBMCs. CDR3 amino acids: CASSPPSTGNEKLFF. Written as DNA, the CDR3 is TGTGCCAGCAGCCCCCCCTCCACTGGTAATGAAAAACTGTTTTTT.